The 25 T cell receptor beta chains given below trace back to one sample, sequenced in a study of cytomegalovirus exposure and HLA in healthy donors. Primers included in the PCR were 60 Vbeta and 13 Jbeta primers. Data came from immunoSEQ multiplex PCR; TCRdb stores just in-frame clones and leaves some out. The listing contains more than 70,000 clones. The sequenced sample was PBMCs. The receptors derive from a woman aged 60-70 years in good health and CMV-seronegative.

This chain links TRBV9 with TRBJ2-1; 7 nucleotides agree with TRBD2. The CDR3 is made up of 15 amino acids. Trimming removed 2 bases from V and 5 bases from J; junction bases left unmatched: 7. Looked up from germline, CDR1 is SGDLS and CDR2 is YYNGEE. The CDR3 reads CASSVGGGTHNEQFF. As DNA, the CDR3 is TGTGCCAGCAGCGTGGGGGGGGGAACCCACAATGAGCAGTTCTTC.

The V call is TRBV7-8, the J call TRBJ2-7, with D possibly matching TRBD2 (5 bases). Germline V gives CDR1 SGHVS, CDR2 FQNEAQ. CDR3 length equals 16 residues. The V end was cut by 5 bases, the J end by 3 bases, with 20 bases between. As DNA, the CDR3 is TGTGCCAGCAGCCGGGATGGAGGCCTGATGGGCTACGAGCAGTACTTC. Translation: CASSRDGGLMGYEQYF.

This sequence joins TRBV19 and TRBJ1-2; maybe TRBD1 (6 bases). The CDR3 totals 14 residues. V was clipped by 7 bases and J by 7 bases, with 19 bases between them. Germline V gene data show CDR1 as LNHDA and CDR2 as SQIVND (reference sequence). The CDR3 sequence: CASTSFDRRRGYTF. Written as DNA, the CDR3 is TGTGCCAGTACGAGTTTCGACAGGCGACGTGGCTACACCTTC.

V gene TRBV6-6 combines with J gene TRBJ2-4; D is unclear. The CDR3 has 16 residues. V gave up 6 bases and J gave up 5 bases, with 20 bases separating them. Germline V gene sequence: CDR1 MNHNY, CDR2 SVGAGI (reference sequence). The CDR3 DNA reads TGTGCCAGCAGAACAACCTTGCTCTCTGGGCAAAACATTCAGTACTTC. Its translation is CASRTTLLSGQNIQYF.

The genes are TRBV5-1 and TRBJ2-3; 11 nucleotides line up with TRBD2. CDR3 size: 18 residues. V dropped 5 bases and J dropped 2; count of bases not matched to a gene: 13. CDR1 SGHRS and CDR2 YFSETQ come from the germline V gene. CDR3 sequence (DNA): TGCGCCAGCAGTGGGCTAGCGGGAGGCCGCCGGAACACAGATACGCAGTATTTT. It yields the protein CASSGLAGGRRNTDTQYF.

As regards this clone: The sample has other DNA sequences that encode this CDR3 too. The chain combines TRBV4-3 with TRBJ2-3; 11 positions agree with TRBD2. The CDR3 spans 15 residues. J lost 2 bases, V lost 5 bases, and 3 bases had no gene match. The germline V gene encodes CDR1 LGHNA and CDR2 YSLEER. The CDR3 sequence: CASSVAGGVTDTQYF. The CDR3 DNA sequence: TGCGCCAGCAGCGTAGCGGGAGGGGTCACAGATACGCAGTATTTT.

This rearrangement joins TRBV5-1 to TRBJ2-7; D might be TRBD2 (5 bases). V was clipped by 4 bases and J by 5 bases, with 16 bases between them. Germline CDR1 and CDR2: SGHRS and YFSETQ. The CDR3 sequence is 14 residues long. CDR3 loop: CASSPDGVVDEQYF. As DNA, the CDR3 is TGCGCCAGCAGCCCGGACGGGGTCGTGGACGAGCAGTACTTC. Full variable domain (outside the CDR3, taken from reference TRBV5-1 and TRBJ2-7): KAGVTQTPRYLIKTRGQQVTLSCSPISGHRSVSWYQQTPGQGLQFLFEYFSETQRNKGNFPGRFSGRQFSNSRSEMNVSTLELGDSALYLCASSPDGVVDEQYFGPGTRLTVT.

The chain joins TRBV15 to TRBJ2-2; 9 nucleotides line up with TRBD2. Germline V gene lookup returns CDR1 LNHNV and CDR2 YYDKDF (reference sequence). The CDR3 consists of 16 residues. With 1 base clipped from V and 7 bases from J, the junction kept 7 bases outside the gene matches. In DNA, the CDR3 is TGTGCCACCAGCAGAGTGTTAGCGGGAGTGGTCGGGGAGCTGTTTTTT. As protein: CATSRVLAGVVGELFF.

The chain recombines TRBV11-2 with TRBJ2-2; 7 bases match TRBD2. V dropped 5 bases and J dropped 3; count of bases not matched to a gene: 6. The V gene's germline CDR1 is SGHAT and CDR2 FQNNGV. This CDR3 is built from 15 residues. DNA of the CDR3: TGTGCCAGCAGCATGGCGCGGGAGTACACCGGGGAGCTGTTTTTT. It yields the protein CASSMAREYTGELFF.

This chain uses TRBV10-3 with TRBJ2-7, with 7 bases matching TRBD2. The V gene end was trimmed by 4 bases and the J gene end by 5 bases; junction bases not matched to a gene: 11. The germline CDR1 and CDR2 sequences are ENHRY and SYGVKD. CDR3 length: 15 amino acids. CDR3 DNA sequence: TGTGCCATCAGTGGCGCCGGGAGGATTAACGACGAGCAGTACTTC. Its protein product is CAISGAGRINDEQYF.

This chain's CDR3 is CASSQTPGRASTDTQYF. In nucleotides, the CDR3 is TGCGCCAGCAGCCAGACTCCCGGGAGGGCTAGCACAGATACGCAGTATTTT. The chain employs TRBV4-3 and TRBJ2-3; TRBD2 agrees at 8 bases. Germline lookup yields CDR1 LGHNA and CDR2 YSLEER. This CDR3 contains 17 residues. J gave up 0 bases and V 3 bases, and 8 bases lay outside the gene matches.

The chain employs TRBV9 and TRBJ2-1, with TRBD2 matching 8 bases. V trimming: 5 bases; J trimming: 3 bases; junction bases outside the gene matches: 10. Germline loops: CDR1 SGDLS, CDR2 YYNGEE. This CDR3 is built from 16 residues. The CDR3 region is CASSLGGSGSYNEQFF. CDR3 sequence (DNA): TGTGCCAGCAGTTTAGGGGGAAGCGGGAGCTACAATGAGCAGTTCTTC.

The chain employs TRBV5-4 and TRBJ2-3, with TRBD2 matching 9 bases. This CDR3 spans 18 amino acids. The trim removed 0 bases at V and 2 bases at J, leaving 10 bases unmatched. CDR1 is SGHNT, CDR2 YYREEE, per germline (reference sequence). The CDR3 coding sequence is TGTGCCAGCAGCTTGGGCTTTTTGGCTAGCGGGAACACAGATACGCAGTATTTT. This translates into CASSLGFLASGNTDTQYF.

The chain links TRBV7-9 to TRBJ1-1; D possibly corresponds to TRBD1 (5 bases). Trimming left V 1 base short and J 0 bases short, with 6 bases between. The V gene's germline CDR1 is SEHNR and CDR2 FQNEAQ (reference sequence). The CDR3 is 14 residues long. As DNA, the CDR3 is TGTGCCAGCAGCTTAGAAGGGGTGAACACTGAAGCTTTCTTT. Its protein is CASSLEGVNTEAFF.

The chain couples TRBV5-1 to TRBJ1-1; 8 bases are a match to TRBD1. The J segment lost 5 bases and the V segment lost 2 bases, leaving 5 bases of the junction unmatched. The CDR3 is 14 residues long. Germline V gene sequence: CDR1 SGHRS, CDR2 YFSETQ. Here the CDR3 DNA reads TGCGCCAGCAGCTTCGGGACAGGATGGACTGAAGCTTTCTTT. Protein sequence: CASSFGTGWTEAFF.

The genes are TRBV13 and TRBJ2-5; D gene uncertain. V dropped 4 bases and J dropped 5 bases, with 14 bases sitting between them. This CDR3 has 14 amino acids. Per germline, CDR1 PRHDT and CDR2 FYEKMQ (reference sequence). In DNA form, the CDR3 reads TGTGCCAGCAGCTCCCGCCTAATCTCGGAGACCCAGTACTTC. Amino acids: CASSSRLISETQYF.

The rearrangement joins TRBV7-3 to TRBJ2-1, with D maybe TRBD1 (6 bases). CDR3 length: 14 amino acids. CDR1 and CDR2 from the germline V gene are SGHTA and FQGTGA. V was cut by 4 bases and J by 3 bases, with 10 bases left in between. This CDR3 reads CASSSKQGYNEQFF. In DNA, the CDR3 is TGTGCCAGCAGCTCCAAACAGGGCTACAATGAGCAGTTCTTC. The variable domain in full, completed from reference TRBV7-3 and TRBJ2-1, reads GAGVSQTPSNKVTEKGKYVELRCDPISGHTALYWYRQSLGQGPEFLIYFQGTGAADDSGLPNDRFFAVRPEGSVSTLKIQRTERGDSAVYLCASSSKQGYNEQFFGPGTRLTVL.

The gene calls are TRBV7-9 and TRBJ1-5; possible D gene TRBD1, 6 bases. Trimming pared 3 bases from V and 4 bases from J, leaving 10 bases between. CDR3 length: 14 residues. Germline CDR1 SEHNR, CDR2 FQNEAQ (reference sequence). The CDR3 reads CASSFWTDNQPQHF. CDR3 coding DNA: TGTGCCAGCAGCTTCTGGACAGATAATCAGCCCCAGCATTTT.

The gene calls are TRBV5-1 and TRBJ2-6; D is unresolved. The CDR3 runs 17 residues. Germline values: CDR1 SGHRS, CDR2 YFSETQ. The ends were cut back, 3 bases at V and 1 base at J, with 14 bases in the middle. CDR3 sequence (DNA): TGCGCCAGCAGCTCCGCCCTCACAAGTTCTGGGGCCAACGTCCTGACTTTC. Amino acids: CASSSALTSSGANVLTF.

CDR3 sequence reads: CASSSGRVGDTQYF. The DNA for the CDR3 is TGTGCCAGCAGCTCCGGCCGGGTCGGGGATACGCAGTATTTT. This chain connects TRBV5-5 to TRBJ2-3; no reliable D call. Between the trimmed V and J ends, which lost 3 bases and 6 bases, there was a span of 14 bases. The CDR3 contains 14 residues. The germline gives CDR1 SGHKS, CDR2 YYEKEE (reference sequence).

The V and J genes are TRBV7-9 and TRBJ2-3; perhaps TRBD2 as D (6 bases). This CDR3 is built from 17 residues. Trimming stripped 4 bases from V and 1 base from J, with 18 bases between. CDR1 is SEHNR and CDR2 is FQNEAQ in the germline V gene (reference sequence). The CDR3 reads CASSSVRRLEGTDTQYF. The CDR3 nucleotides are TGTGCCAGCAGCTCCGTGAGGAGACTAGAGGGCACAGATACGCAGTATTTT. Drawing the rest from reference TRBV7-9 and TRBJ2-3, the complete variable domain is DTGVSQNPRHKITKRGQNVTFRCDPISEHNRLYWYRQTLGQGPEFLTYFQNEAQLEKSRLLSDRFSAERPKGSFSTLEIQRTEQGDSAMYLCASSSVRRLEGTDTQYFGPGTRLTVL.

The chain carries TRBV9 and TRBJ1-3, with D maybe TRBD1 (6 bases). The V and J ends lost 1 base and 1 base respectively, with 9 bases between them. CDR3 length: 15 amino acids. Germline V gene lookup returns CDR1 SGDLS and CDR2 YYNGEE. This CDR3 is CASSVTGWSGNTIYF. The DNA for the CDR3 is TGTGCCAGCAGCGTAACAGGGTGGTCTGGAAACACCATATATTTT.

V is TRBV5-1 and J is TRBJ2-3; TRBD2 might be the D (6 bases). CDR3 length equals 16 residues. Looked up from germline, CDR1 is SGHRS and CDR2 is YFSETQ. The germline V and J ends were trimmed by 2 bases and 2 bases, with 15 bases remaining between them. The CDR3 region is CASSFGVRENTDTQYF. The CDR3 DNA follows: TGCGCCAGCAGCTTCGGTGTCCGGGAGAACACAGATACGCAGTATTTT. Looking up the rest from reference TRBV5-1 and TRBJ2-3 gives the full variable domain: KAGVTQTPRYLIKTRGQQVTLSCSPISGHRSVSWYQQTPGQGLQFLFEYFSETQRNKGNFPGRFSGRQFSNSRSEMNVSTLELGDSALYLCASSFGVRENTDTQYFGPGTRLTVL.

This chain uses TRBV4-3 with TRBJ1-4; D might be TRBD1 (5 bases). Germline V gene data show CDR1 as LGHNA and CDR2 as YSLEER. This CDR3 spans 16 amino acids. With 4 bases removed from V and 0 bases from J, the gap between germline ends came to 12 bases. CDR3 DNA: TGCGCCAGCAGCCTCTGGGGCGGTTCAACTAATGAAAAACTGTTTTTT. This codes for CASSLWGGSTNEKLFF.

The chain has TRBV5-1 and TRBJ2-3; D is perhaps TRBD2 (5 bases). Germline loops: CDR1 SGHRS, CDR2 YFSETQ. The CDR3 has 13 amino acids. Trimming took 7 bases from V and 2 from J, leaving 11 bases between them. This chain's CDR3 is CASRTSSTDTQYF. Here the CDR3 DNA reads TGCGCCAGCCGGACTTCCTCCACAGATACGCAGTATTTT.